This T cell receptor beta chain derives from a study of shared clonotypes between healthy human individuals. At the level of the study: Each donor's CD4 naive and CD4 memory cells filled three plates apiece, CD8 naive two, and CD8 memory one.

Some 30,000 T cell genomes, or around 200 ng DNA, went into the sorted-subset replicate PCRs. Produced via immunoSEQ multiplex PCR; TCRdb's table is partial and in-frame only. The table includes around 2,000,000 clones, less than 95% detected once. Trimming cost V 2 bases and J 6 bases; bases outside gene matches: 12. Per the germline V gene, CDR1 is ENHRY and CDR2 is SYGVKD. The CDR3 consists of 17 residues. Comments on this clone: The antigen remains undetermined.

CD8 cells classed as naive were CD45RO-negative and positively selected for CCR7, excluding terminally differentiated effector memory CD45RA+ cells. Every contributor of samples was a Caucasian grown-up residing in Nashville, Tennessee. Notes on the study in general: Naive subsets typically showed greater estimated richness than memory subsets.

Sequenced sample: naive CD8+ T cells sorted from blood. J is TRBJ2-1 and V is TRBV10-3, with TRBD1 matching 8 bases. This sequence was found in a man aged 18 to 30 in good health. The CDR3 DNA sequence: TGTGCCATCAGTGAGCCAGTCGTCAGGGGGCAGGGCAATGAGCAGTTCTTC. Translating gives CAISEPVVRGQGNEQFF.